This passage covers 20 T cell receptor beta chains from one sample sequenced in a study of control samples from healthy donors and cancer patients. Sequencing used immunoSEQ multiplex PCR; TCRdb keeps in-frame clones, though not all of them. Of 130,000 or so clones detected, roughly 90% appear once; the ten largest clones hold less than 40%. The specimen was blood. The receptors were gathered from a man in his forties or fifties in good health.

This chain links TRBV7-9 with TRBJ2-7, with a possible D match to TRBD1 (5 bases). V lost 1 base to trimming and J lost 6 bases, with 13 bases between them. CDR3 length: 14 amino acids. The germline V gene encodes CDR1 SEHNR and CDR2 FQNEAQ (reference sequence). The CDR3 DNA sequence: TGTGCCAGCAGCTTAGGAAGGGGAACGGGCGAGCAGTACTTC. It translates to CASSLGRGTGEQYF.

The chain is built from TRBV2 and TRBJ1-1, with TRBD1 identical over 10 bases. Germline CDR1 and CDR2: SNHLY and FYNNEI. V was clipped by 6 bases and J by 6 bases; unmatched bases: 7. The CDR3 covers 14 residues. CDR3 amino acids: CASRTGQGKAEAFF. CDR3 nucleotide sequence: TGTGCCAGCAGGACGGGACAGGGGAAAGCTGAAGCTTTCTTT.

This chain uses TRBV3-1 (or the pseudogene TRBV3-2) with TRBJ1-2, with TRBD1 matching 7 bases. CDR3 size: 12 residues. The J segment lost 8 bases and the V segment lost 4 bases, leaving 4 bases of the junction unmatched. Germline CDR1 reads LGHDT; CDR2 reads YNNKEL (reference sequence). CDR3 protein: CASSPGGYGYTF. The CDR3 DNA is TGTGCCAGCAGCCCAGGGGGGTACGGCTACACCTTC.

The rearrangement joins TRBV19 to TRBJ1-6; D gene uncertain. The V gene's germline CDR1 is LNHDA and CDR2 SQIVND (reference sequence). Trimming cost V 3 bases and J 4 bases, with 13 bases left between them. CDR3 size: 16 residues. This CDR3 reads CASSIKAIGYNSPLHF. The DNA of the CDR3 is TGTGCCAGTAGTATCAAGGCGATCGGTTATAATTCACCCCTCCACTTT.

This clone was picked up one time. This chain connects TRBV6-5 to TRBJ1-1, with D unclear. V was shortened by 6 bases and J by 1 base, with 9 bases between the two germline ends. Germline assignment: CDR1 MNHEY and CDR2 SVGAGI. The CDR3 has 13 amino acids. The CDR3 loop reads CASSLGPNTEAFF. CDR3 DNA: TGTGCCAGCAGCCTAGGGCCGAACACTGAAGCTTTCTTT.

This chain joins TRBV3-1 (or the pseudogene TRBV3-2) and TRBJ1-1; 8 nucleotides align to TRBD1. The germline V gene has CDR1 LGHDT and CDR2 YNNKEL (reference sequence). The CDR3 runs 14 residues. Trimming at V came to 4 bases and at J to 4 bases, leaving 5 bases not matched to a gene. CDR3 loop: CASSLGQGGTEAFF. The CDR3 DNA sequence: TGTGCCAGCAGCCTTGGACAGGGAGGCACTGAAGCTTTCTTT.

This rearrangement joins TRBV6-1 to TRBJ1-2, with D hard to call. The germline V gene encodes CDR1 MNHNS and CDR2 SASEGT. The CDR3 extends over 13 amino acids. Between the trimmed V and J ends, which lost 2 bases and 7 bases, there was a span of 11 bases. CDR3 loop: CASSETAFPGYTF. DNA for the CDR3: TGTGCCAGCAGTGAAACAGCTTTCCCTGGCTACACCTTC.

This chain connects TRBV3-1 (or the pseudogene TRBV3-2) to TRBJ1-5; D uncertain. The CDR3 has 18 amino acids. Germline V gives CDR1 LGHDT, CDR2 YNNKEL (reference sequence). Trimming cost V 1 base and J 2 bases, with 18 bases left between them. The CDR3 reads CASSQGAGRATGNQPQHF. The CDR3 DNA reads TGTGCCAGCAGCCAAGGCGCTGGGCGGGCGACGGGCAATCAGCCCCAGCATTTT.

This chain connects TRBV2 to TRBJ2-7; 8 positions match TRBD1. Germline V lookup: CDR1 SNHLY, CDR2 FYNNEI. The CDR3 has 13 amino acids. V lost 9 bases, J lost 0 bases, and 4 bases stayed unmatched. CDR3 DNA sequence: TGTGCCAGAAGGGGACAGGACTCCTACGAGCAGTACTTC. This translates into CARRGQDSYEQYF.

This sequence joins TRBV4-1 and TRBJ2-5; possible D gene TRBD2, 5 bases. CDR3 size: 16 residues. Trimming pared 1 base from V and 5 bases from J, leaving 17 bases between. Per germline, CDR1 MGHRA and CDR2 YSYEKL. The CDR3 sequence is CASSQAGTEQFETQYF. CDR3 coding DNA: TGCGCCAGCAGCCAAGCGGGAACAGAGCAGTTCGAGACCCAGTACTTC.

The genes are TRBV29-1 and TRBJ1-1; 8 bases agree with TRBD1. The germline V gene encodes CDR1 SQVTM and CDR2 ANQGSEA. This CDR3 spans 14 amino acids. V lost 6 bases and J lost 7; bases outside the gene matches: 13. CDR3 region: CSVGQATGAREAFF. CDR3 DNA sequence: TGCAGCGTCGGACAAGCGACAGGGGCCCGTGAAGCTTTCTTT.

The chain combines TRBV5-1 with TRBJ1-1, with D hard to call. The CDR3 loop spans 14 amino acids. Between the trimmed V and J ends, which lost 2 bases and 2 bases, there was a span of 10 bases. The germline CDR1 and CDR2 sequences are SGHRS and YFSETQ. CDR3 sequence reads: CASSLDLANTEAFF. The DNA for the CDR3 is TGCGCCAGCAGCTTAGATCTAGCTAACACTGAAGCTTTCTTT.

This CDR3 reads CASRWGAANEKLFF. CDR3 DNA: TGTGCCAGCAGGTGGGGGGCAGCTAATGAAAAACTGTTTTTT. The chain employs TRBV2 and TRBJ1-4; D perhaps matches TRBD1 (6 bases). Trimming shortened V by 6 bases and J by 3 bases, and 11 bases separated the two germline ends. The CDR3 has 14 amino acids. Germline loops: CDR1 SNHLY, CDR2 FYNNEI.

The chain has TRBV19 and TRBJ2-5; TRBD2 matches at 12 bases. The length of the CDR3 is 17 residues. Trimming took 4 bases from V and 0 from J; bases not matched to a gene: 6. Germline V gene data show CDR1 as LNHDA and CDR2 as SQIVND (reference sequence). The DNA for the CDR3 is TGTGCCAGTAGTAGAATTACTAGCGGGGGGTACCAAGAGACCCAGTACTTC. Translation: CASSRITSGGYQETQYF.

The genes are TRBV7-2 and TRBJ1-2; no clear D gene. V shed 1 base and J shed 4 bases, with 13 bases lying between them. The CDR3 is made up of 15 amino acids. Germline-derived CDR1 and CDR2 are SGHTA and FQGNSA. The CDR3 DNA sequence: TGTGCCAGCAGCTTAGAGGCGGGTTTTACCTATGGCTACACCTTC. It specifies CASSLEAGFTYGYTF.

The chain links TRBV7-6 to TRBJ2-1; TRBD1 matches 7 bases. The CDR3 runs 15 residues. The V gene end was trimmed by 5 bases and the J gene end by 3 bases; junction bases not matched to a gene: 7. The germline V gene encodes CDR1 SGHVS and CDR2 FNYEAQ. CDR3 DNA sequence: TGTGCCAGCAGCCCGAGGGGGCTGGACTACAATGAGCAGTTCTTC. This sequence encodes CASSPRGLDYNEQFF.

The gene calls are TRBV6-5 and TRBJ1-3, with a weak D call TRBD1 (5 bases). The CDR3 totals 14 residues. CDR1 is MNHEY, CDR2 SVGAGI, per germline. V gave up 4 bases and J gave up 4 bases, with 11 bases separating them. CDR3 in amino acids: CASSFQGIGNTIYF. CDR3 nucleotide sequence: TGTGCCAGCAGTTTTCAGGGTATCGGAAACACCATATATTTT.

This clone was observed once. CDR3 protein: CASSLGGDGHGYTF. CDR3 nucleotide sequence: TGTGCCAGCAGTTTAGGCGGGGACGGCCATGGCTACACCTTC. J is TRBJ1-2 and V is TRBV27, with D perhaps matching TRBD1 (5 bases). The CDR3 totals 14 residues. Trimming removed 2 bases from V and 6 bases from J, with 13 bases in between. The germline CDR1 and CDR2 sequences are MNHEY and SMNVEV (reference sequence).

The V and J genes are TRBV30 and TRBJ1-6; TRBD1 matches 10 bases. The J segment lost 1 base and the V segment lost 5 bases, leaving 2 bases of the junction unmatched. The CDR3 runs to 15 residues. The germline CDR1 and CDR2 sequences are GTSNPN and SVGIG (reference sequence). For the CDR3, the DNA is TGTGCCTGGGGACAGGGGGGTTCCTATAATTCACCCCTCCACTTT. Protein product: CAWGQGGSYNSPLHF.

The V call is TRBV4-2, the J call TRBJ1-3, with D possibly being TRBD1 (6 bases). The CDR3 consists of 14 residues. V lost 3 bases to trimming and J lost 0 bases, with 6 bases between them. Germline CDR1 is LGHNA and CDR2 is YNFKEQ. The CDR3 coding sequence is TGTGCCAGCAGCCAGGGGGCCTCTGGAAACACCATATATTTT. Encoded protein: CASSQGASGNTIYF.